Sample share makes the clone carrying this T cell receptor beta chain large. Produced via immunoSEQ multiplex PCR; TCRdb's table is partial and in-frame only. The data show 15,000 to 20,000 clones, with about 72% seen just once and about 10% held by the top ten. V was shortened by 6 bases and J by 6 bases, with 15 bases between the two germline ends. CDR1 SQVTM and CDR2 ANQGSEA come from the germline V gene. This CDR3 spans 13 amino acids. The source of the sample is a study of somatic mutations in cytotoxic T cells in rheumatoid arthritis. Positively selected by magnetic beads, CD4+ and CD8+ cells were purity-checked by flow cytometry.

Source material: CD8+ T cells sorted from blood. V usage is TRBV29-1 and J usage is TRBJ2-1; D is possibly TRBD1 (6 bases). The receptor was isolated from an adult with rheumatoid arthritis. In DNA, the CDR3 is TGCAGCGTCCACAGGGACGGAAGCAATGAGCAGTTCTTC. Amino acid sequence: CSVHRDGSNEQFF.